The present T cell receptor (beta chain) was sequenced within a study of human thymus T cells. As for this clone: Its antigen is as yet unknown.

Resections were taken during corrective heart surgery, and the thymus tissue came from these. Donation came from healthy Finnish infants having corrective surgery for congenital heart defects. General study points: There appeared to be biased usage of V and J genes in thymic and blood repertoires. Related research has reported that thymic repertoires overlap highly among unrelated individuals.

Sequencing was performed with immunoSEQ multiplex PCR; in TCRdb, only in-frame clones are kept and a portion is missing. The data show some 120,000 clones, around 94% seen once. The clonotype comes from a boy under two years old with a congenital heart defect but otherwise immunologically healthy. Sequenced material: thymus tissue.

CDR3 DNA sequence: TGTGCCAGCAGTGCGGGGTGGGGGCTTTCTGGGGCCAACGTCCTGACTTTC. It yields the protein CASSAGWGLSGANVLTF. The rearrangement links TRBV27 to TRBJ2-6; TRBD1 or TRBD2 may be the D gene (6 bases each). Trimming shortened V by 5 bases and J by 1 base, and 15 bases separated the two germline ends. This CDR3 comprises 17 residues. In germline, CDR1 is MNHEY, CDR2 SMNVEV (reference sequence).